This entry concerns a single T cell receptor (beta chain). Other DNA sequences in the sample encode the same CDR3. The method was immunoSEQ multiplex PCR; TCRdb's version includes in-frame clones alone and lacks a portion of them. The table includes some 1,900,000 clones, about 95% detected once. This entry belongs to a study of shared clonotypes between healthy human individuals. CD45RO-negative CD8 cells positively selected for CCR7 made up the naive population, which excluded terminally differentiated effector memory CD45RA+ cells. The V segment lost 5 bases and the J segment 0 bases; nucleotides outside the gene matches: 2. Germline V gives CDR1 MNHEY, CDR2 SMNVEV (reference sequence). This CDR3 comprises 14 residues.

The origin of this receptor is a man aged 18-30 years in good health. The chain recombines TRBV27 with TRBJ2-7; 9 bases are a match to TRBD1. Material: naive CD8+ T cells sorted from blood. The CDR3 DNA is TGTGCCAGCAGTCTGACAGGGGGCTCCTACGAGCAGTACTTC. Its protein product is CASSLTGGSYEQYF.